The 8 T cell receptor beta chains reported below all come from one sample, sequenced in a study of shared clonotypes between healthy human individuals. Clones were sequenced by immunoSEQ multiplex PCR, and TCRdb holds only the in-frame ones, with some missing. This repertoire shows more than 2,000,000 clones, approximately 93% found once; its top ten account for roughly 0.36%. The specimen was naive CD4+ T cells from PBMCs. Documented subset: CD45RA+ positively selected. These receptors were taken from a man between 18 and 29 years old in good health. Some clones in this sample may be carry-over from other donors' samples.

This chain links TRBV5-4 with TRBJ2-5, with D possibly matching TRBD1 (5 bases). This CDR3 has 15 residues. CDR1 and CDR2 from the germline V gene are SGHNT and YYREEE (reference sequence). V was shortened by 2 bases and J by 2 bases, with 13 bases between the two germline ends. CDR3 in amino acids: CASSFGGAQQETQYF. As DNA, the CDR3 is TGTGCCAGCAGCTTCGGTGGGGCACAACAAGAGACCCAGTACTTC.

The chain carries TRBV7-2 and TRBJ2-7; D unclear. Trimming shortened V by 5 bases and J by 7 bases, and 15 bases separated the two germline ends. This CDR3 contains 13 residues. From germline, CDR1 is SGHTA and CDR2 FQGNSA. DNA for the CDR3: TGTGCCAGCAGCCCGAAAACGTTGGGGGAGCAGTACTTC. It specifies CASSPKTLGEQYF.

The rearrangement links TRBV29-1 to TRBJ1-2; 9 bases agree with TRBD1. Trimming took 6 bases from V and 8 from J; bases not matched to a gene: 19. Looked up from germline, CDR1 is SQVTM and CDR2 is ANQGSEA. The CDR3 covers 16 residues. CDR3 protein: CSVDLASTGGRNGYTF. CDR3 DNA sequence: TGCAGCGTGGATCTTGCCTCGACAGGGGGAAGGAACGGCTACACCTTC.

The chain recombines TRBV9 with TRBJ2-5; unclear D gene. Germline loops: CDR1 SGDLS, CDR2 YYNGEE. With 1 base removed from V and 2 bases from J, the gap between germline ends came to 9 bases. The CDR3 loop spans 14 amino acids. The CDR3 protein is CASSVLGSQETQYF. CDR3 coding DNA: TGTGCCAGCAGCGTACTCGGCAGTCAAGAGACCCAGTACTTC. The variable domain in full, completed from reference TRBV9 and TRBJ2-5, reads DSGVTQTPKHLITATGQRVTLRCSPRSGDLSVYWYQQSLDQGLQFLIQYYNGEERAKGNILERFSAQQFPDLHSELNLSSLELGDSALYFCASSVLGSQETQYFGPGTRLLVL.

The CDR3: CASRAHGVQRGYTF. The CDR3 DNA sequence: TGTGCCAGCAGGGCGCATGGGGTGCAACGCGGCTACACCTTC. This sequence joins TRBV28 and TRBJ1-2; no clear D gene. Trimming took 6 bases from V and 8 from J, leaving 19 bases between them. This CDR3 region has 14 residues. Germline V gene lookup returns CDR1 MDHEN and CDR2 SYDVKM.

The chain recombines TRBV5-1 with TRBJ2-3; no clear D. The CDR3 loop spans 16 amino acids. CDR1 is SGHRS and CDR2 is YFSETQ in the germline V gene. Trimming took 0 bases from V and 3 from J, leaving 14 bases between them. The CDR3 here is CASSLGGGPATDTQYF. As DNA, the CDR3 is TGCGCCAGCAGCTTGGGTGGCGGCCCCGCGACAGATACGCAGTATTTT.

The chain has TRBV4-1 and TRBJ2-7; D is undetermined. The CDR3 contains 14 residues. Germline CDR1 reads MGHRA; CDR2 reads YSYEKL. Trimming stripped 1 base from V and 1 base from J, with 8 bases between. CDR3 region: CASSQGVTSYEQYF. The DNA for the CDR3 is TGCGCCAGCAGCCAAGGCGTTACTTCCTACGAGCAGTACTTC.

This clone was seen a handful of times. The chain joins TRBV2 to TRBJ1-1; D remains ambiguous. This CDR3 has 13 residues. V was cut by 4 bases and J by 2 bases, with 8 bases left in between. Germline CDR1 SNHLY, CDR2 FYNNEI. The CDR3 protein is CASSVYENTEAFF. CDR3 DNA sequence: TGTGCCAGCAGTGTTTACGAAAACACTGAAGCTTTCTTT.